This TCR beta chain appears in the sequencing data of a study of blood T cell repertoires in COVID-19. Study overall: Both acute and convalescent COVID-19 samples were obtained from the United States, Italy and Spain. Sample material is recorded as cDNA or gDNA derived from T cells, B-cell-depleted T cells, or PBMCs.

V was trimmed by 5 bases and J by 8 bases, leaving 19 bases between them. Germline-derived CDR1 and CDR2 are PRHDT and FYEKMQ (reference sequence). The CDR3 sequence is 15 residues long. Repertoires were generated with immunoSEQ multiplex PCR, while TCRdb's copy carries only in-frame clones and drops some. The data contain roughly 310,000 clones, 85% to 90% of them singletons. This receptor was obtained from a woman in her fifties or sixties with active or convalescent COVID-19. The rearrangement links TRBV13 to TRBJ2-1; D is possibly TRBD2 (6 bases). The sequenced material came from peripheral blood. The CDR3 is CASSPRPRDSYEQFF. The CDR3 DNA reads TGTGCCAGCAGCCCGAGACCCCGGGACTCATATGAGCAGTTCTTC.